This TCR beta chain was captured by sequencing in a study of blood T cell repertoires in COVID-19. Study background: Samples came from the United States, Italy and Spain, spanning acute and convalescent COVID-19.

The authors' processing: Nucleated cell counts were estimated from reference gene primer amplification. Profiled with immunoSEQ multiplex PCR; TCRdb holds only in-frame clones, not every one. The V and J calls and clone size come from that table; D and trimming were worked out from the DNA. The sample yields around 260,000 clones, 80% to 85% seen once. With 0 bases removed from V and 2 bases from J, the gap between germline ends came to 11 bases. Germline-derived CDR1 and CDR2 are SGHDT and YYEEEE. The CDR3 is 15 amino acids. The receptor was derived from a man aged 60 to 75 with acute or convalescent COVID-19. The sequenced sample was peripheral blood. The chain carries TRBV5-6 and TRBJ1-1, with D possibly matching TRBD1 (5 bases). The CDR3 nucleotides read TGTGCCAGCAGCTTGGAGCTGGGGCCTAACACTGAAGCTTTCTTT. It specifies CASSLELGPNTEAFF.